The clone carrying this T cell receptor beta chain came up a few times. Its target is unknown. The sample belongs to a study of response to subunit inactivated influenza vaccine. TCRdb independently ran MiXCR on the RT-PCR reads; one entry per CDR3 protein. The table includes 400,000 to 550,000 distinct CDR3 sequences, 25% detected once. Findings and caveats of the study: Authors suggested that a seasonal influenza vaccination recruits few new T cells each time.

The sample was CD4+ T cells sorted from PBMCs, taken more than 4 days after vaccination. This TCR was recovered from a man aged 50 to 59 who received an inactivated influenza vaccine.

The CDR3 nucleotides read TGTGCCAGCAGTTTCCCCCAAAACATTCAGTACTTC. Translating gives CASSFPQNIQYF. The V and J genes are TRBV12-3 or TRBV12-4 and TRBJ2-4; D remains unclear. V lost 3 bases, J lost 5 bases, and 5 bases lay in between. The CDR3 sequence is 12 residues long.